This T cell receptor beta chain was identified during a study of T cells expressing NK-cell markers. General study results and limits: Expanded NKG2C+ T cell clones were not confirmed as HCMV-specific. Five or six donors carried dominant NKG2C+ clonotypes that made up roughly 1.0-7.0% of their CD8+ T cells. Where a few donors were concerned, these clonotypes also led the CD3+CD56-NKG2C+ fraction.

With respect to this clonotype: Its specificity is unknown.

Germline CDR1 SEHNR, CDR2 FQNEAQ (reference sequence). The CDR3 loop spans 16 amino acids. TCRdb reanalyzed the 5' RACE reads, giving one entry per CDR3 protein sequence and no DNA. The repertoire table contains 350,000 to 400,000 distinct CDR3 sequences. The rearrangement links TRBV7-9 to TRBJ2-4; TCRdb proposes TRBD1, but this gene call is untestable without DNA. Sequencing was done on a sample of blood T cells: a sorted CD56 or NKG2C T cell subset, CD4+ or CD8+ T cells, or bulk PBMC T cells (not recorded which). The receptor was isolated from a woman in her fifties or sixties in good health. The CDR3 sequence is CASSPIGGNQGNIQYF.